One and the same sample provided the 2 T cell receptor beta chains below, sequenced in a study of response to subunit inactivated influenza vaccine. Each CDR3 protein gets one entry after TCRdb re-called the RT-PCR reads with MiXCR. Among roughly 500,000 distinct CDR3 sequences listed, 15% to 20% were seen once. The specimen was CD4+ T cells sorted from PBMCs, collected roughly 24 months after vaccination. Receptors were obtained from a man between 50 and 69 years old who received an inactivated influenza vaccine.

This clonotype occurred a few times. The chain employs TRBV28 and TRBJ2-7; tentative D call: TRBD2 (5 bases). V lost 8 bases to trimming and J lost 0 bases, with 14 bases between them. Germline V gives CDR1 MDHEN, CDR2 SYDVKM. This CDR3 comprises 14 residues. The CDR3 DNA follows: TGTGCCAGCTCCGGCGGACTGAGCTCCTACGAGCAGTACTTC. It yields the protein CASSGGLSSYEQYF.

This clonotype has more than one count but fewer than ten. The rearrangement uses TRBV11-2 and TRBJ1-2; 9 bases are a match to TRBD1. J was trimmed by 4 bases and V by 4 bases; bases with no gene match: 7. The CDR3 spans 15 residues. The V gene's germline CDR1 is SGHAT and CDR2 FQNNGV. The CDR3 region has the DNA TGTGCCAGCAGCTCCGGGACAGGGAACCCCTATGGCTACACCTTC. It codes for CASSSGTGNPYGYTF.